Shown below are 28 T cell receptor beta chains from a single sample sequenced in a study. TCRdb itself ran the RT-PCR reads through MiXCR, one entry per CDR3 protein. The table has about 680,000 distinct CDR3 sequences, 12% to 15% seen once. The material sequenced was memory CD4+ T cells from blood. The receptor set was obtained from a female donor in good health, serving as a healthy control.

This clonotype was counted between two and nine times. This chain joins TRBV11-2 and TRBJ1-1; D not resolved. The CDR3 covers 13 residues. The V gene lost 4 bases and the J gene lost 0 bases, with 6 bases spanning the gap. Germline CDR1 and CDR2: SGHAT and FQNNGV. In nucleotides, the CDR3 is TGTGCCAGCAGCTCACTTCTGAACACTGAAGCTTTCTTT. Translated, it gives CASSSLLNTEAFF.

The chain has TRBV18 and TRBJ1-1; tentatively, D is TRBD1 (6 bases). The CDR3 has 16 amino acids. Germline lookup yields CDR1 KGHSH and CDR2 LQKENI. Trimming took 0 bases from V and 4 from J, leaving 15 bases between them. The CDR3 here is CASSPPGGRVFTEAFF. CDR3 coding DNA: TGTGCCAGCTCACCACCTGGGGGGCGCGTATTCACTGAAGCTTTCTTT.

This clonotype was counted only a few times. The DNA of the CDR3 is TGCAGTGCTAGACGACTGGGGGCAATCAACTATGGCTACACCTTC. It yields the protein CSARRLGAINYGYTF. This rearrangement joins TRBV20-1 to TRBJ1-2; D possibly corresponds to TRBD1 (6 bases). Germline CDR1 and CDR2: DFQATT and SNEGSKA (reference sequence). V was cut by 2 bases and J by 2 bases, with 15 bases left in between. The CDR3 length is 15 residues.

The chain links TRBV5-1 to TRBJ1-6; tentative D call: TRBD1 (5 bases). CDR1 is SGHRS, CDR2 YFSETQ, per germline. The CDR3 totals 15 residues. V was clipped by 2 bases and J by 7 bases, with 13 bases between them. CDR3 amino acids: CASSLQATENSPLHF. Here the CDR3 DNA reads TGCGCCAGCAGCTTACAGGCGACGGAAAATTCACCCCTCCACTTT.

V and J are TRBV20-1 and TRBJ1-2; TRBD1 is a possible D gene (5 bases). CDR1 DFQATT and CDR2 SNEGSKA come from the germline V gene (reference sequence). V shed 0 bases and J shed 5 bases, with 19 bases lying between them. The CDR3 covers 16 residues. CDR3 loop: CSARDGSWGREYGYTF. The CDR3 DNA sequence: TGCAGTGCTAGAGATGGCTCGTGGGGGAGGGAATATGGCTACACCTTC.

This clonotype has just a few counts. The CDR3 DNA is TGCAGTGCTAACAGGGGGAACGATCAGCCCCAGCATTTT. Its translation is CSANRGNDQPQHF. The chain couples TRBV20-1 to TRBJ1-5, with 8 bases lining up with TRBD1. There are 13 residues in the CDR3. J lost 5 bases, V lost 4 bases, and 4 bases had no gene match. Germline assignment: CDR1 DFQATT and CDR2 SNEGSKA (reference sequence).

This clonotype was found a few times. The genes are TRBV7-9 and TRBJ2-1; either TRBD1 or TRBD2 may fit D (6 bases each). The CDR3 loop spans 15 amino acids. V shed 1 base and J shed 9 bases, with 16 bases lying between them. From germline, CDR1 is SEHNR and CDR2 FQNEAQ (reference sequence). CDR3 sequence reads: CASSLEGHYGSEQFF. DNA of the CDR3: TGTGCCAGCAGCTTAGAGGGACACTACGGGAGTGAGCAGTTCTTC.

There are a few counts of this clonotype. J is TRBJ2-1 and V is TRBV10-3; the D gene could be TRBD1 or TRBD2 (5 bases each). This CDR3 contains 18 residues. Germline values: CDR1 ENHRY, CDR2 SYGVKD. The V gene lost 3 bases and the J gene lost 0 bases, with 18 bases spanning the gap. This CDR3 reads CAISEGAGRGFSYNEQFF. The DNA of the CDR3 is TGTGCCATCAGTGAAGGGGCAGGCCGGGGTTTCTCCTACAATGAGCAGTTCTTC.

This clonotype was seen a few times. This chain links TRBV30 with TRBJ1-2; D remains unclear. Germline V gives CDR1 GTSNPN, CDR2 SVGIG (reference sequence). V was clipped by 2 bases and J by 11 bases, with 12 bases between them. The CDR3 extends over 11 amino acids. CDR3: CAWSNVPKYTF. In nucleotides, the CDR3 is TGTGCCTGGAGTAATGTCCCAAAATACACCTTC.

The chain links TRBV11-3 to TRBJ2-1, with 9 bases matching TRBD2. Trimming at V came to 1 base and at J to 3 bases, leaving 4 bases not matched to a gene. The CDR3 is 16 amino acids. Germline loops: CDR1 SGHNT, CDR2 YENEEA. As DNA, the CDR3 is TGTGCCAGCAGCTTAGTGGCTAGCGGGGACTACAATGAGCAGTTCTTC. Translation: CASSLVASGDYNEQFF. The full variable domain, rest sourced from reference TRBV11-3 and TRBJ2-1, is EAGVVQSPRYKIIEKKQPVAFWCNPISGHNTLYWYLQNLGQGPELLIRYENEEAVDDSQLPKDRFSAERLKGVDSTLKIQPAELGDSAVYLCASSLVASGDYNEQFFGPGTRLTVL.

A few counts support this clonotype. The gene calls are TRBV27 and TRBJ2-7; D gene uncertain. Trimming took off 5 bases at V and 1 base at J, with 9 bases between the two ends. Germline V gene sequence: CDR1 MNHEY, CDR2 SMNVEV (reference sequence). The CDR3 consists of 13 residues. The CDR3 DNA follows: TGTGCCAGCAGTCGGACGGAATCCTACGAGCAGTACTTC. Translated: CASSRTESYEQYF.

V and J are TRBV18 and TRBJ2-2, with 7 positions matching TRBD1. CDR3 length: 16 residues. J was trimmed by 0 bases and V by 2 bases; bases with no gene match: 3. Germline V gene lookup returns CDR1 KGHSH and CDR2 LQKENI. CDR3 region: CASSPLGTANTGELFF. The CDR3 nucleotides read TGTGCCAGCTCACCATTGGGGACAGCGAACACCGGGGAGCTGTTTTTT.

This clonotype showed up just a few times. The chain joins TRBV5-5 to TRBJ1-1, with TRBD1 as a possible D gene (5 bases). Germline loops: CDR1 SGHKS, CDR2 YYEKEE (reference sequence). The V gene lost 4 bases and the J gene lost 7 bases, with 17 bases spanning the gap. The CDR3 spans 14 residues. The CDR3 region has the DNA TGTGCCAGCAGCACGGTCTGGGACGGAGGTGAAGCTTTCTTT. It codes for CASSTVWDGGEAFF. The variable domain in full, with the rest retrieved from reference TRBV5-5 and TRBJ1-1, is DAGVTQSPTHLIKTRGQQVTLRCSPISGHKSVSWYQQVLGQGPQFIFQYYEKEERGRGNFPDRFSARQFPNYSSELNVNALLLGDSALYLCASSTVWDGGEAFFGQGTRLTVV.

The table lists this clonotype with a few counts. The rearrangement joins TRBV18 to TRBJ1-1; 11 bases match TRBD1. Germline trimming cut 1 base from V and 7 bases from J; bases unmatched to any gene: 8. Germline lookup yields CDR1 KGHSH and CDR2 LQKENI. There are 16 residues in the CDR3. Here the CDR3 reads CASSPRGDRGIGEAFF. The CDR3 region has the DNA TGTGCCAGCTCACCACGAGGGGACAGGGGGATTGGTGAAGCTTTCTTT. Based on the CDR3 plus reference TRBV18 and TRBJ1-1, the full variable domain is NAGVMQNPRHLVRRRGQEARLRCSPMKGHSHVYWYRQLPEEGLKFMVYLQKENIIDESGMPKERFSAEFPKEGPSILRIQQVVRGDSAAYFCASSPRGDRGIGEAFFGQGTRLTVV.

The V call is TRBV6-5, the J call TRBJ2-7, with D unresolved. Germline loops: CDR1 MNHEY, CDR2 SVGAGI. There are 12 residues in the CDR3. V lost 11 bases and J 2 bases, leaving 13 bases between the germline ends. CDR3 sequence (DNA): TGTGCCGAAGTCGCCCCCCCCTACGAGCAGTACTTC. Amino acid sequence: CAEVAPPYEQYF.

This clonotype was recorded many times. The chain employs TRBV6-1 and TRBJ2-7; D is possibly TRBD2 (6 bases). The germline gives CDR1 MNHNS, CDR2 SASEGT. Trimming cost V 6 bases and J 8 bases, with 14 bases left between them. The CDR3 consists of 12 residues. CDR3 region: CASRWAGGQQYF. CDR3 sequence (DNA): TGTGCCAGCAGGTGGGCCGGGGGACAGCAGTACTTC.

This clonotype was detected many times. The genes are TRBV10-3 and TRBJ2-7; TRBD1 matches 7 bases. V was pared by 10 bases and J by 2 bases, with 5 bases of the junction left unmatched. The CDR3 covers 12 residues. Per the germline V gene, CDR1 is ENHRY and CDR2 is SYGVKD. The CDR3: CATRTGAYEQYF. In DNA form, the CDR3 reads TGTGCCACTCGGACAGGCGCCTACGAGCAGTACTTC.

This clonotype was seen more than once but under ten times. The chain recombines TRBV7-2 with TRBJ1-4; D perhaps matches TRBD1 (5 bases). Trimming left V 6 bases short and J 7 bases short, with 15 bases between. CDR1 and CDR2 from the germline V gene are SGHTA and FQGNSA. The CDR3 contains 14 residues. The CDR3: CASRSGRAGEKLFF. CDR3 DNA: TGTGCCAGCAGAAGCGGCAGGGCCGGTGAAAAACTGTTTTTT.

The genes are TRBV12-3 or TRBV12-4 and TRBJ2-7, with 8 bases aligning to TRBD1. The CDR3 is made up of 15 amino acids. J gave up 3 bases and V 3 bases, and 7 bases lay outside the gene matches. CDR3 loop: CASSFSHGQGYEQYF. CDR3 bases: TGTGCCAGCAGTTTCTCCCACGGACAGGGCTACGAGCAGTACTTC.

This clonotype was seen only a few times. The chain carries TRBV20-1 and TRBJ2-5; no firm D call. Germline V gives CDR1 DFQATT, CDR2 SNEGSKA (reference sequence). Trimming stripped 3 bases from V and 4 bases from J, with 15 bases between. The CDR3 has 14 residues. The chain's CDR3 is CSASSQWGIETQYF. CDR3 bases: TGCAGTGCTAGTTCACAGTGGGGAATAGAGACCCAGTACTTC.

There are many counts of this clonotype. Written as DNA, the CDR3 is TGCGCCAGCAGCTTGGAGAGCGGCACAGATACGCAGTATTTT. Its translation: CASSLESGTDTQYF. The chain couples TRBV5-1 to TRBJ2-3; D remains ambiguous. From germline, CDR1 is SGHRS and CDR2 YFSETQ. The germline V and J ends were trimmed by 0 bases and 1 base, with 6 bases remaining between them. The CDR3 extends over 14 amino acids.

This chain joins TRBV12-3 or TRBV12-4 and TRBJ2-5; TRBD2 agrees at 13 bases. The CDR3 is 15 residues long. The J segment lost 4 bases and the V segment lost 6 bases, leaving 5 bases of the junction unmatched. DNA for the CDR3: TGTGCCAGCAGCCCGACTAGCGGGGGGCCAGAGACCCAGTACTTC. Translating gives CASSPTSGGPETQYF.

This chain links TRBV28 with TRBJ2-2; 11 bases fit TRBD2. The V gene end was trimmed by 6 bases and the J gene end by 3 bases; junction bases not matched to a gene: 6. From germline, CDR1 is MDHEN and CDR2 SYDVKM. The CDR3 covers 16 residues. This CDR3 is CASRPGLAVYTGELFF. The CDR3 DNA follows: TGTGCCAGCAGGCCGGGACTAGCGGTTTACACCGGGGAGCTGTTTTTT.

This clonotype was observed a handful of times. The V gene is TRBV20-1, the J gene TRBJ1-1; D not certain. The CDR3 is 13 amino acids. Germline CDR1 and CDR2: DFQATT and SNEGSKA (reference sequence). CDR3 DNA: TGCAGGGTACCATCCTCGGCCCTGGGTGAAGCTTTCTTT. It codes for CRVPSSALGEAFF.

This sequence joins TRBV6-1 and TRBJ2-7, with D possibly being TRBD1 or TRBD2 (5 bases each). Looked up from germline, CDR1 is MNHNS and CDR2 is SASEGT. The CDR3 loop spans 15 amino acids. V was pared by 2 bases and J by 2 bases, with 13 bases between. The CDR3 DNA is TGTGCCAGCAGTGAAATGATGGGGGTCGCCTACGAGCAGTACTTC. Its protein is CASSEMMGVAYEQYF.

This clonotype showed up many times. The rearrangement joins TRBV6-2 or TRBV6-3 to TRBJ1-2; TRBD1 aligns across 7 bases. Germline CDR1 is MNHEY and CDR2 is SVGEGT. There are 15 residues in the CDR3. V shed 2 bases, J shed 4 bases, and the junction held 7 bases outside the gene matches. The CDR3 coding sequence is TGTGCCAGCAGTTACCCAGGGGGACAGCGCTATGGCTACACCTTC. Translating gives CASSYPGGQRYGYTF.

This chain connects TRBV4-2 to TRBJ1-3; no clear D gene. With 0 bases removed from V and 4 bases from J, the gap between germline ends came to 10 bases. Germline V lookup: CDR1 LGHNA, CDR2 YNFKEQ. The CDR3 totals 15 residues. The CDR3 DNA reads TGTGCCAGCAGCCAAGAATTAAGGAGCGGAAACACCATATATTTT. As protein: CASSQELRSGNTIYF.

This clonotype turned up a few times. V is TRBV3-1 and J is TRBJ2-5; 12 bases fit TRBD2. Germline CDR1 and CDR2: LGHDT and YNNKEL (reference sequence). Trimming at V came to 1 base and at J to 5 bases, leaving 11 bases not matched to a gene. The CDR3 sequence is 18 residues long. The CDR3 loop reads CASSQALPTSGRKETQYF. The DNA for the CDR3 is TGTGCCAGCAGCCAAGCCCTACCGACTAGCGGGAGAAAGGAGACCCAGTACTTC.